One sample yielded the 31 T cell receptor beta chains listed below, sequenced in a study of blood T cell repertoires in COVID-19 (TCRdb year 2020). Library construction relied on the immunoSEQ multiplex PCR assay. TCRdb took this table from immuneACCESS and kept in-frame rearrangements with V and J called. Such tables lack part of the clones; where checked against another copy, unresolved V genes explain under half of the gap, and the rest is unexplained. This sample is represented by around 270,000 clones; 80% to 85% of them were singletons. Around a sixth of the sample rests with the top ten. Sequences were obtained from peripheral blood. The source of these receptors is a person between 65 and 80 years old with COVID-19, enrolled during active disease.

For this clone: The sample carries other DNA sequences with the same CDR3. The chain recombines TRBV7-9 with TRBJ2-5; the D gene is possibly TRBD1 (5 bases). Between the trimmed V and J ends, which lost 3 bases and 0 bases, there was a span of 11 bases. Germline CDR1 reads SEHNR; CDR2 reads FQNEAQ (reference sequence). This CDR3 has 15 residues. The CDR3 DNA sequence: TGTGCCAGCAGCTTTAGAAGGGGCAACCAAGAGACCCAGTACTTC. Its translation: CASSFRRGNQETQYF.

V gene TRBV7-2 combines with J gene TRBJ2-2; weak D call: TRBD1 (6 bases). This CDR3 is 15 amino acids long. The germline V gene encodes CDR1 SGHTA and CDR2 FQGNSA. V was trimmed by 2 bases and J by 4 bases, leaving 11 bases between them. CDR3 DNA sequence: TGTGCCAGCAGCTTAACAAACAGGGTCACCGGGGAGCTGTTTTTT. This encodes CASSLTNRVTGELFF. Based on the CDR3 plus reference TRBV7-2 and TRBJ2-2, the full variable domain is GAGVSQSPSNKVTEKGKDVELRCDPISGHTALYWYRQSLGQGLEFLIYFQGNSAPDKSGLPSDRFSAERTGGSVSTLTIQRTQQEDSAVYLCASSLTNRVTGELFFGEGSRLTVL.

V usage is TRBV10-3 and J usage is TRBJ2-7; 9 bases are shared with TRBD1. The germline gives CDR1 ENHRY, CDR2 SYGVKD. The CDR3 is made up of 15 amino acids. V dropped 8 bases and J dropped 2; count of bases not matched to a gene: 10. The chain's CDR3 is CAIRDVGTGTYEQYF. The CDR3 DNA sequence: TGTGCCATCCGAGATGTAGGGACAGGGACCTACGAGCAGTACTTC.

This chain links TRBV21-1 with TRBJ2-2; the table names TRBD2, a call not compared with the DNA. TRBV21-1 is given as a pseudogene. CDR3 size: 16 residues. CDR3 in DNA: TGTGCCAGCAGCAAAGCGGGCGGGGTGAACACCGGGGAGCTGTTTTTT. This translates into CASSKAGGVNTGELFF.

The genes are TRBV7-2 and TRBJ1-6; TRBD1 might be the D (5 bases). Germline CDR1 SGHTA, CDR2 FQGNSA. The CDR3 runs 17 residues. V shed 5 bases and J shed 2 bases, with 16 bases lying between them. DNA for the CDR3: TGTGCCAGCAGCCCAAACCCCGACAGAGCCTATAATTCACCCCTCCACTTT. Translation gives CASSPNPDRAYNSPLHF.

The chain uses TRBV5-6 and TRBJ2-5, with TRBD1 matching over 7 bases. The CDR3 extends over 14 amino acids. Germline V gene sequence: CDR1 SGHDT, CDR2 YYEEEE. The J segment lost 5 bases and the V segment lost 4 bases, leaving 8 bases of the junction unmatched. The CDR3: CASSGTTGPETQYF. The CDR3 region has the DNA TGTGCCAGCAGCGGGACGACAGGGCCGGAGACCCAGTACTTC. Full variable domain (missing parts from reference TRBV5-6 and TRBJ2-5): DAGVTQSPTHLIKTRGQQVTLRCSPKSGHDTVSWYQQALGQGPQFIFQYYEEEERQRGNFPDRFSGHQFPNYSSELNVNALLLGDSALYLCASSGTTGPETQYFGPGTRLLVL.

This chain connects TRBV6-1 to TRBJ1-5, with D possibly TRBD1 on 5 matching bases. CDR1 and CDR2 from the germline V gene are MNHNS and SASEGT. The CDR3 has 15 residues. The V gene lost 2 bases and the J gene lost 7 bases, with 15 bases spanning the gap. CDR3 sequence (DNA): TGTGCCAGCAGTGAACCTTTACAGGTTAAGCAGCCCCAGCATTTT. Its protein is CASSEPLQVKQPQHF.

This chain connects TRBV5-1 to TRBJ2-1; 11 bases are shared with TRBD2. Germline V lookup: CDR1 SGHRS, CDR2 YFSETQ. CDR3 size: 16 residues. Trimming cost V 4 bases and J 5 bases; bases outside gene matches: 8. In nucleotides, the CDR3 is TGCGCCAGCAGCGTAAGACTAGCGGGGAACCACAATGAGCAGTTCTTC. Its translation is CASSVRLAGNHNEQFF. The variable domain in full, with the rest retrieved from reference TRBV5-1 and TRBJ2-1, is KAGVTQTPRYLIKTRGQQVTLSCSPISGHRSVSWYQQTPGQGLQFLFEYFSETQRNKGNFPGRFSGRQFSNSRSEMNVSTLELGDSALYLCASSVRLAGNHNEQFFGPGTRLTVL.

This clone was seen a handful of times. V gene TRBV28 combines with J gene TRBJ1-2; 7 bases fit TRBD1. The CDR3 contains 16 residues. The J segment lost 5 bases and the V segment lost 2 bases, leaving 11 bases of the junction unmatched. The germline CDR1 and CDR2 sequences are MDHEN and SYDVKM. The CDR3 bases are TGTGCCAGCAGTTTAACCCGCGGGGACAGCAAATATGGCTACACCTTC. Its translation is CASSLTRGDSKYGYTF.

The V call is TRBV29-1, the J call TRBJ1-3, with D possibly being TRBD1 (5 bases). Deletions cut 2 bases from V and 0 bases from J, with 17 bases between. The CDR3 covers 17 residues. Germline loops: CDR1 SQVTM, CDR2 ANQGSEA. CDR3 bases: TGCAGCGTTGAATACGCGGAGGGGCCCCTCTCTGGAAACACCATATATTTT. Translated, it gives CSVEYAEGPLSGNTIYF.

This sequence joins TRBV6-2 or TRBV6-3 and TRBJ2-7; 10 positions agree with TRBD2. With 5 bases clipped from V and 4 bases from J, the junction kept 8 bases outside the gene matches. The CDR3 spans 15 residues. Germline loops: CDR1 MNHEY, CDR2 SVGEGT. The CDR3 is CASSTASGSLYEQYF. CDR3 bases: TGTGCCAGCAGTACGGCTAGCGGGAGTCTATACGAGCAGTACTTC.

The sample holds a few counts of this clone. The V and J genes are TRBV19 and TRBJ2-3, with 13 bases matching TRBD2. The V and J ends lost 9 bases and 4 bases, in that order; junction bases with no gene match: 4. The CDR3 runs 14 residues. Germline V gene lookup returns CDR1 LNHDA and CDR2 SQIVND (reference sequence). CDR3 nucleotide sequence: TGTGCCAGCAGGACTAGCGGGAGCCCAGATACGCAGTATTTT. Amino acids: CASRTSGSPDTQYF.

This clone was detected once. The chain combines TRBV5-1 with TRBJ1-4; D remains ambiguous. V was cut by 0 bases and J by 8 bases, with 11 bases left in between. This CDR3 has 14 amino acids. Germline CDR1 and CDR2: SGHRS and YFSETQ. The CDR3 sequence is CASSLVGRIEKLFF. Written as DNA, the CDR3 is TGCGCCAGCAGCTTGGTCGGCAGGATCGAAAAACTGTTTTTT.

The rearrangement joins TRBV9 to TRBJ2-7, with TRBD2 as a possible D gene (7 bases). CDR3 length equals 15 residues. Germline assignment: CDR1 SGDLS and CDR2 YYNGEE. Trimming removed 0 bases from V and 6 bases from J, with 16 bases in between. The CDR3 DNA follows: TGTGCCAGCAGCGTAGGCGGCGGGGGCCCTTTCGAGCAGTACTTC. This codes for CASSVGGGGPFEQYF.

The chain carries TRBV5-1 and TRBJ2-2; 9 bases align to TRBD2. Germline assignment: CDR1 SGHRS and CDR2 YFSETQ. V dropped 4 bases and J dropped 0; count of bases not matched to a gene: 7. The CDR3 consists of 17 residues. The CDR3 reads CASSELAGDSNTGELFF. As DNA, the CDR3 is TGCGCCAGCAGCGAGTTAGCGGGGGACTCGAACACCGGGGAGCTGTTTTTT.

The chain combines TRBV14 with TRBJ2-7, with 8 bases that match TRBD2. The length of the CDR3 is 14 residues. CDR1 and CDR2 from the germline V gene are SGHDN and FVKESK. After removal of 8 bases from V and 0 bases from J, the junction contained 6 bases not matched to a gene. CDR3 nucleotide sequence: TGTGCCAGCCAGTACAGCGGGAGCTCCTACGAGCAGTACTTC. Its protein product is CASQYSGSSYEQYF. Combining the CDR3 with reference TRBV14 and TRBJ2-7 gives the whole variable domain EAGVTQFPSHSVIEKGQTVTLRCDPISGHDNLYWYRRVMGKEIKFLLHFVKESKQDESGMPNNRFLAERTGGTYSTLKVQPAELEDSGVYFCASQYSGSSYEQYFGPGTRLTVT.

The chain links TRBV6-6 to TRBJ1-4; D might be TRBD1 (6 bases). The germline V gene has CDR1 MNHNY and CDR2 SVGAGI (reference sequence). This CDR3 spans 15 amino acids. With 0 bases removed from V and 6 bases from J, the gap between germline ends came to 11 bases. CDR3 sequence (DNA): TGTGCCAGCAGTTACTCGAAGCGGACAGATGAAAAACTGTTTTTT. Its protein is CASSYSKRTDEKLFF.

This clone was observed a few times. This chain's CDR3 is CASSPSGTSRYEQYF. The CDR3 nucleotides read TGTGCCAGCAGTCCATCCGGGACTAGCAGATACGAGCAGTACTTC. The chain combines TRBV27 with TRBJ2-7; TRBD2 matches at 9 bases. Germline-derived CDR1 and CDR2 are MNHEY and SMNVEV (reference sequence). This CDR3 is built from 15 residues. The J segment lost 4 bases and the V segment lost 5 bases, leaving 9 bases of the junction unmatched.

The V gene is TRBV7-2, the J gene TRBJ2-5, with 16 bases fitting TRBD2. The germline CDR1 and CDR2 sequences are SGHTA and FQGNSA. The CDR3 contains 19 residues. Trimming removed 5 bases from V and 5 bases from J; junction bases left unmatched: 14. DNA for the CDR3: TGTGCCAGCAGCCCGAGGGGACTAGCGGGGGGGCCAAGAGATGAGACCCAGTACTTC. Amino acid sequence: CASSPRGLAGGPRDETQYF. Full variable domain (outside the CDR3, taken from reference TRBV7-2 and TRBJ2-5): GAGVSQSPSNKVTEKGKDVELRCDPISGHTALYWYRQSLGQGLEFLIYFQGNSAPDKSGLPSDRFSAERTGGSVSTLTIQRTQQEDSAVYLCASSPRGLAGGPRDETQYFGPGTRLLVL.

The chain links TRBV4-1 to TRBJ2-7, with D perhaps TRBD2 (5 bases). Germline CDR1 and CDR2: MGHRA and YSYEKL. The V end was cut by 0 bases, the J end by 5 bases, with 23 bases between. The CDR3 is 18 residues long. The CDR3 loop is CASSQEEAGLQRVDEQYF. Here the CDR3 DNA reads TGCGCCAGCAGCCAAGAGGAGGCCGGCTTACAGAGAGTCGACGAGCAGTACTTC.

The V gene is TRBV3-1 (or the pseudogene TRBV3-2), the J gene TRBJ1-2; weak D call: TRBD1 (5 bases). Germline V gene sequence: CDR1 LGHDT, CDR2 YNNKEL (reference sequence). The CDR3 extends over 15 amino acids. V dropped 1 base and J dropped 3 bases, with 12 bases sitting between them. CDR3 amino acids: CASSQGAAGHYGYTF. As DNA, the CDR3 is TGTGCCAGCAGCCAAGGGGCGGCAGGGCACTATGGCTACACCTTC.

This clone was found once. The chain combines TRBV5-4 with TRBJ2-5; D ambiguous. V lost 2 bases, J lost 3 bases, and 8 bases lay in between. CDR1 and CDR2 (germline): SGHNT, YYREEE (reference sequence). The CDR3 covers 13 residues. CDR3 sequence: CASSFKPEETQYF. CDR3 DNA sequence: TGTGCCAGCAGCTTCAAGCCTGAAGAGACCCAGTACTTC. Filled out from reference TRBV5-4 and TRBJ2-5, the complete variable domain reads ETGVTQSPTHLIKTRGQQVTLRCSSQSGHNTVSWYQQALGQGPQFIFQYYREEENGRGNFPPRFSGLQFPNYSSELNVNALELDDSALYLCASSFKPEETQYFGPGTRLLVL.

The rearrangement joins TRBV18 to TRBJ1-1; D not certain. The germline CDR1 and CDR2 sequences are KGHSH and LQKENI. Trimming removed 4 bases from V and 0 bases from J, with 15 bases in between. This CDR3 is 16 amino acids long. The CDR3 region is CASSLTFDKLNTEAFF. For the CDR3, the DNA is TGTGCCAGCTCACTCACCTTCGACAAATTGAACACTGAAGCTTTCTTT. The variable domain in full, with the rest retrieved from reference TRBV18 and TRBJ1-1, is NAGVMQNPRHLVRRRGQEARLRCSPMKGHSHVYWYRQLPEEGLKFMVYLQKENIIDESGMPKERFSAEFPKEGPSILRIQQVVRGDSAAYFCASSLTFDKLNTEAFFGQGTRLTVV.

The gene calls are TRBV27 and TRBJ1-1; D uncertain. Germline CDR1 reads MNHEY; CDR2 reads SMNVEV (reference sequence). The CDR3 has 15 amino acids. Deletions cut 3 bases from V and 0 bases from J, with 11 bases between. The CDR3 DNA is TGTGCCAGCAGTTTCAACATCAAGATGAACACTGAAGCTTTCTTT. Translation gives CASSFNIKMNTEAFF.

This clone has just one count. The genes are TRBV12-3 or TRBV12-4 and TRBJ1-2, with a tentative D call TRBD1 (5 bases). The CDR3 contains 13 residues. V was shortened by 6 bases and J by 5 bases, with 13 bases between the two germline ends. CDR3 sequence (DNA): TGTGCCAGCAGCCGGTCGGGGGAGTATGGCTACACCTTC. This gives the protein CASSRSGEYGYTF.

The V call is TRBV6-2 or TRBV6-3, the J call TRBJ2-7; 7 nucleotides line up with TRBD2. The V segment lost 5 bases and the J segment 3 bases; nucleotides outside the gene matches: 10. The CDR3 is 15 residues long. Germline loops: CDR1 MNHEY, CDR2 SVGEGT. The CDR3 here is CASSKTSSKIYEQYF. The CDR3 DNA follows: TGTGCCAGCAGTAAGACTAGCAGTAAAATCTACGAGCAGTACTTC.

V gene TRBV5-4 combines with J gene TRBJ2-5; TRBD2 is a possible D gene (6 bases). This CDR3 is built from 16 residues. The V gene's germline CDR1 is SGHNT and CDR2 YYREEE (reference sequence). The V and J ends lost 2 bases and 5 bases respectively, with 19 bases between them. The CDR3 DNA sequence: TGTGCCAGCAGCTTAAAAGGTCCGCGGGGTAGGGAGACCCAGTACTTC. It codes for CASSLKGPRGRETQYF.

This clone was detected only once. V and J are TRBV20-1 and TRBJ2-3; D remains unclear. There are 11 residues in the CDR3. Deletions cut 7 bases from V and 5 bases from J, with 10 bases between. The germline gives CDR1 DFQATT, CDR2 SNEGSKA (reference sequence). CDR3 residues: CSGSNKDTQYF. Here the CDR3 DNA reads TGCAGTGGATCGAACAAAGATACGCAGTATTTT.

CDR3 in amino acids: CASSSGGTGVFYEQYF. The CDR3 coding sequence is TGTGCCAGCAGCTCTGGCGGGACAGGGGTTTTTTACGAGCAGTACTTC. The chain links TRBV5-4 to TRBJ2-7, with 10 bases fitting TRBD1. Germline CDR1 and CDR2: SGHNT and YYREEE (reference sequence). This CDR3 contains 16 residues. The J segment lost 4 bases and the V segment lost 3 bases, leaving 10 bases of the junction unmatched. Full variable domain (remainder filled in from reference TRBV5-4 and TRBJ2-7): ETGVTQSPTHLIKTRGQQVTLRCSSQSGHNTVSWYQQALGQGPQFIFQYYREEENGRGNFPPRFSGLQFPNYSSELNVNALELDDSALYLCASSSGGTGVFYEQYFGPGTRLTVT.

V is TRBV27 and J is TRBJ1-5, with a tentative D call TRBD1 (6 bases). This CDR3 has 16 residues. Looked up from germline, CDR1 is MNHEY and CDR2 is SMNVEV (reference sequence). V was clipped by 0 bases and J by 6 bases, with 15 bases between them. The CDR3 loop reads CASSLSAATGIQPQHF. The DNA of the CDR3 is TGTGCCAGCAGTTTATCAGCAGCAACAGGGATTCAGCCCCAGCATTTT.

The chain is built from TRBV3-1 (or the pseudogene TRBV3-2) and TRBJ1-6; TRBD1 agrees at 7 bases. The CDR3 runs to 14 residues. The V gene's germline CDR1 is LGHDT and CDR2 YNNKEL (reference sequence). Unmatched junction bases numbered 7, after V lost 6 bases and J lost 8 bases. Written as DNA, the CDR3 is TGTGCCAGCAGAGACAGACAGGGTTATTCACCCCTCCACTTT. It specifies CASRDRQGYSPLHF.